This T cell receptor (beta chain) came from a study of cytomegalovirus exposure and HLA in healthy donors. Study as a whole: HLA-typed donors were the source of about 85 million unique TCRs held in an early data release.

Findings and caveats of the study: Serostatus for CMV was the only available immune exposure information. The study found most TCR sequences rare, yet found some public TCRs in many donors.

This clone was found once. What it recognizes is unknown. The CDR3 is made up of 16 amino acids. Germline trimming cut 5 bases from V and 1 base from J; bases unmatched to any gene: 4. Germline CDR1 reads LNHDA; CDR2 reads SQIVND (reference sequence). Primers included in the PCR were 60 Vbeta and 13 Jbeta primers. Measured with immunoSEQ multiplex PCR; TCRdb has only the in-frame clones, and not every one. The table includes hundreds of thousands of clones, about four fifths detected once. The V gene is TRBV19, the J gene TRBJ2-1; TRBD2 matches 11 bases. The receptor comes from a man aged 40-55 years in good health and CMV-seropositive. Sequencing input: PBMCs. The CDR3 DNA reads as TGTGCCAGTAGTCACTGGACTAGCGGGTCCTACAATGAGCAGTTCTTC. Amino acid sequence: CASSHWTSGSYNEQFF.